Following are 15 T cell receptor beta chains from one sample sequenced in a study of blood T cell repertoires in COVID-19. Measured with immunoSEQ multiplex PCR; TCRdb has only the in-frame clones, and not every one. The profile covers some 200,000 clones, with roughly 80% appearing a single time and roughly a sixth taken by the ten largest. The sequencing sample was made of PBMCs or T cells enriched from blood (not recorded which). All receptors derive from a woman in her forties or fifties who had recovered from COVID-19.

The chain carries TRBV18 and TRBJ2-7; TRBD1 is a possible D gene (6 bases). V was pared by 4 bases and J by 7 bases, with 11 bases between. This CDR3 is built from 12 residues. Germline V CDR1 and CDR2: KGHSH, LQKENI. Written as DNA, the CDR3 is TGTGCCAGCTCACTGGACAGAACTGAGCAGTACTTC. Its translation is CASSLDRTEQYF.

The V gene is TRBV27, the J gene TRBJ2-7; TRBD2 agrees at 9 bases. With 4 bases clipped from V and 2 bases from J, the junction kept 3 bases outside the gene matches. CDR1 and CDR2 (germline): MNHEY, SMNVEV (reference sequence). CDR3 length equals 14 residues. CDR3: CASSYTSGPYEQYF. The CDR3 DNA sequence: TGTGCCAGCAGTTACACTAGCGGGCCCTACGAGCAGTACTTC.

The J gene is TRBJ1-1, the V gene TRBV5-8, with TRBD1 as a possible D gene (5 bases). Germline-derived CDR1 and CDR2 are SGHTS and YDEGEE. The CDR3 is 15 amino acids. V was shortened by 2 bases and J by 0 bases, with 11 bases between the two germline ends. The CDR3 region has the DNA TGTGCCAGCAGCTTAAGACAGTTGATGAACACTGAAGCTTTCTTT. This codes for CASSLRQLMNTEAFF.

This clone was observed a few times. The J gene is TRBJ2-1, the V gene TRBV9; 10 bases align to TRBD1. Germline CDR1 SGDLS, CDR2 YYNGEE. This CDR3 spans 13 amino acids. V gave up 4 bases and J gave up 9 bases; unmatched junction bases: 4. The CDR3 spells CASSTWTGGEQFF. For the CDR3, the DNA is TGTGCCAGCAGCACCTGGACAGGGGGTGAGCAGTTCTTC.

The chain combines TRBV7-2 with TRBJ2-5, with D hard to call. This CDR3 spans 13 amino acids. Trimming took off 7 bases at V and 4 bases at J, with 13 bases between the two ends. Germline assignment: CDR1 SGHTA and CDR2 FQGNSA. The CDR3 DNA reads as TGTGCCAGCACCCCCGGTTATTCAGAGACCCAGTACTTC. Its protein product is CASTPGYSETQYF.

The V and J genes are TRBV10-2 and TRBJ2-1; no definite D call. The CDR3 sequence is 15 residues long. V was pared by 8 bases and J by 0 bases, with 14 bases between. The germline V gene encodes CDR1 WSHSY and CDR2 SAAADI. The CDR3 is CASVPYASSYNEQFF. The CDR3 DNA sequence: TGCGCCAGCGTCCCCTACGCGAGCTCCTACAATGAGCAGTTCTTC.

The chain is built from TRBV7-9 and TRBJ2-5; 10 bases agree with TRBD2. V gave up 7 bases and J gave up 4 bases; unmatched junction bases: 9. The CDR3 consists of 15 residues. Germline lookup yields CDR1 SEHNR and CDR2 FQNEAQ (reference sequence). The CDR3 reads CASNYPGLARETQYF. CDR3 DNA: TGTGCCAGCAACTATCCGGGACTAGCGAGAGAGACCCAGTACTTC.

Written as DNA, the CDR3 is TGTGCCAGCAGTCGACTCACAGGGTTCAATGAGCAGTTCTTC. Protein sequence: CASSRLTGFNEQFF. The rearrangement links TRBV6-5 to TRBJ2-1, with D possibly TRBD1 on 6 matching bases. V lost 5 bases and J lost 6, with 14 bases in between. The germline V gene encodes CDR1 MNHEY and CDR2 SVGAGI. CDR3 length: 14 amino acids.

The chain joins TRBV3-1 (or the pseudogene TRBV3-2) to TRBJ2-5; D call uncertain. The V and J ends lost 4 bases and 5 bases respectively, with 11 bases between them. CDR3 length: 13 amino acids. Germline values: CDR1 LGHDT, CDR2 YNNKEL (reference sequence). In DNA form, the CDR3 reads TGTGCCAGCAGCCCCGGCGGTTGGGAGACCCAGTACTTC. The encoded protein is CASSPGGWETQYF.

The chain recombines TRBV4-2 with TRBJ2-7; possible D gene TRBD2, 5 bases. CDR1 is LGHNA and CDR2 is YNFKEQ in the germline V gene. This CDR3 is 13 amino acids long. The V end was cut by 0 bases, the J end by 10 bases, with 13 bases between. Here the CDR3 reads CASSQDLARRQYF. The DNA for the CDR3 is TGTGCCAGCAGCCAAGATCTAGCCCGGAGACAGTACTTC.

V usage is TRBV5-6 and J usage is TRBJ2-1; a possible D gene is TRBD2 (6 bases). The V end was cut by 0 bases, the J end by 6 bases, with 10 bases between. Germline V gene lookup returns CDR1 SGHDT and CDR2 YYEEEE. The CDR3 runs to 14 residues. The CDR3 DNA sequence: TGTGCCAGCAGCTTGGTAGCAGCGGGCAATGAGCAGTTCTTC. It translates to CASSLVAAGNEQFF.

This rearrangement joins TRBV7-7 to TRBJ1-2; D possibly corresponds to TRBD1 (6 bases). Per germline, CDR1 SSHAT and CDR2 FNYEAQ (reference sequence). V shed 8 bases and J shed 5 bases, with 15 bases lying between them. The CDR3 loop spans 13 amino acids. CDR3: CASETGNLYGYTF. For the CDR3, the DNA is TGTGCCAGCGAAACAGGGAATTTGTATGGCTACACCTTC.

This rearrangement joins TRBV28 to TRBJ2-7; 8 bases align to TRBD1. Germline V gene lookup returns CDR1 MDHEN and CDR2 SYDVKM. With 3 bases clipped from V and 0 bases from J, the junction kept 4 bases outside the gene matches. The CDR3 totals 15 residues. The chain's CDR3 is CASSLRTGSSYEQYF. In DNA form, the CDR3 reads TGTGCCAGCAGTTTGCGGACAGGGAGCTCCTACGAGCAGTACTTC.

CDR3 sequence: CATSDPRTGGHEKLFF. The CDR3 DNA reads as TGTGCCACCAGTGACCCACGGACAGGGGGCCATGAAAAACTGTTTTTT. V gene TRBV24-1 combines with J gene TRBJ1-4, with TRBD1 identical over 11 bases. CDR3 length: 16 amino acids. Per germline, CDR1 KGHDR and CDR2 SFDVKD. V trimming: 4 bases; J trimming: 6 bases; junction bases outside the gene matches: 6.

The chain recombines TRBV28 with TRBJ2-1, with D maybe TRBD2 (7 bases). The CDR3 is 15 amino acids. V lost 8 bases, J lost 4 bases, and 18 bases lay in between. Germline values: CDR1 MDHEN, CDR2 SYDVKM. CDR3 sequence reads: CASSWGGAGYNEQFF. The CDR3 nucleotides are TGTGCCAGCTCTTGGGGGGGCGCGGGTTACAATGAGCAGTTCTTC.